This T cell receptor beta chain is drawn from a study of blood T cell repertoires in COVID-19. This CDR3 has 18 amino acids. V dropped 10 bases and J dropped 2; count of bases not matched to a gene: 19. The germline V gene encodes CDR1 WSHSY and CDR2 SAAADI. In the source study's methods: Reference gene primers were amplified, and this amplification served to estimate nucleated cell counts. Profiled with immunoSEQ multiplex PCR; TCRdb holds only in-frame clones, not every one. V and J calls and clone size are those listed in that table; D and trimming were worked out from the DNA. The repertoire has about 70,000 clones, more than 75% of them found once; the top ten carry roughly 1.5%.

This chain uses TRBV10-2 with TRBJ2-7; 11 bases are shared with TRBD2. Material: peripheral blood. The sequence derives from a man aged 45-60 years with acute or convalescent COVID-19. The CDR3 protein is CATLDGAASGRTTYEQYF. The CDR3 bases are TGCGCCACCCTAGATGGGGCAGCTAGCGGGAGGACCACCTACGAGCAGTACTTC.